This passage covers 26 T cell receptor beta chains from one sample sequenced in a study of technical replicates of blood from a handful of donors. Repertoires were generated with immunoSEQ multiplex PCR, while TCRdb's copy carries only in-frame clones and drops some. The sample has around 61,000 clones; less than 98% are singletons. Material for sequencing was T cells isolated from PBMCs. The receptors here all came from a human donor in good health.

The chain is built from TRBV25-1 and TRBJ1-5; the match to TRBD1 covers 11 bases. This CDR3 has 16 residues. The germline gives CDR1 MGHDK, CDR2 SYGVNS. The junction had 4 bases not matched to a gene; V was cut back by 4 bases and J by 2 bases. CDR3 loop: CASSGTGGWGNQPQHF. The CDR3, as DNA: TGTGCCAGCAGTGGGACAGGGGGCTGGGGCAATCAGCCCCAGCATTTT.

The gene calls are TRBV5-4 and TRBJ2-5; 11 nucleotides line up with TRBD2. CDR1 is SGHNT, CDR2 YYREEE, per germline (reference sequence). Unmatched junction bases numbered 6, after V lost 3 bases and J lost 5 bases. The CDR3 runs to 15 residues. CDR3 nucleotides: TGTGCCAGCAGCTCGGTAGCGGGAGGGGGGGAGACCCAGTACTTC. Its protein product is CASSSVAGGGETQYF.

The chain combines TRBV2 with TRBJ1-1; 10 nucleotides match TRBD1. Germline V gene sequence: CDR1 SNHLY, CDR2 FYNNEI. This CDR3 has 14 amino acids. After removal of 8 bases from V and 6 bases from J, the junction contained 9 bases not matched to a gene. CDR3 coding DNA: TGTGCCAGCGGACTCCGGGACAGGGGACCTGAAGCTTTCTTT. This translates into CASGLRDRGPEAFF.

The chain is built from TRBV6-1 and TRBJ2-1; maybe TRBD1 (6 bases). Germline V CDR1 and CDR2: MNHNS, SASEGT. The ends were cut back, 5 bases at V and 2 bases at J, with 10 bases in the middle. The CDR3 is made up of 14 amino acids. In DNA form, the CDR3 reads TGTGCCAGCAGTAGGGCAGGGGCCTACAATGAGCAGTTCTTC. It translates to CASSRAGAYNEQFF.

This chain uses TRBV11-1 with TRBJ2-7; maybe TRBD2 (5 bases). Per the germline V gene, CDR1 is SGHAT and CDR2 is FQDESV (reference sequence). Between the trimmed V and J ends, which lost 5 bases and 5 bases, there was a span of 16 bases. The CDR3 contains 14 residues. CDR3 in DNA: TGTGCCAGCAGCCTTGGTGGGAACGGGAACGAGCAGTACTTC. Translating it yields CASSLGGNGNEQYF. The full variable domain, its missing parts supplied by reference TRBV11-1 and TRBJ2-7, is EAEVAQSPRYKITEKSQAVAFWCDPISGHATLYWYRQILGQGPELLVQFQDESVVDDSQLPKDRFSAERLKGVDSTLKIQPAELGDSAMYLCASSLGGNGNEQYFGPGTRLTVT.

The rearrangement joins TRBV6-5 to TRBJ1-1; D is possibly TRBD1 (6 bases). The CDR3 consists of 16 residues. V gave up 2 bases and J gave up 0 bases, with 13 bases separating them. Germline CDR1 is MNHEY and CDR2 is SVGAGI. CDR3 DNA: TGTGCCAGCAGTTACGAACCAGGGGTCATGAACACTGAAGCTTTCTTT. It codes for CASSYEPGVMNTEAFF.

J is TRBJ1-2 and V is TRBV5-4; tentatively, D is TRBD1 (6 bases). The CDR3 covers 16 residues. Germline CDR1 reads SGHNT; CDR2 reads YYREEE (reference sequence). V lost 3 bases, J lost 3 bases, and 18 bases lay in between. The CDR3 loop reads CASSSNKGGIHYGYTF. DNA of the CDR3: TGTGCCAGCAGCTCGAATAAGGGGGGGATTCACTATGGCTACACCTTC.

This chain links TRBV28 with TRBJ2-2; 10 nucleotides align to TRBD1. The CDR3 runs 16 residues. Trimming removed 6 bases from V and 6 bases from J; junction bases left unmatched: 10. CDR1 and CDR2 from the germline V gene are MDHEN and SYDVKM. CDR3 DNA: TGTGCCAGCAGCTCCTCGGGACAGGGGTTCGCCGGGGAGCTGTTTTTT. This encodes CASSSSGQGFAGELFF.

V usage is TRBV5-1 and J usage is TRBJ1-2; no definite D call. The V gene's germline CDR1 is SGHRS and CDR2 YFSETQ. This CDR3 region has 15 residues. V was cut by 4 bases and J by 4 bases, with 17 bases left in between. The CDR3 spells CASSLTPQTSYGYTF. CDR3 DNA sequence: TGCGCCAGCAGCCTCACCCCACAGACAAGCTATGGCTACACCTTC.

The rearrangement links TRBV2 to TRBJ1-1; D is unclear. V lost 7 bases and J lost 0, with 12 bases in between. Germline values: CDR1 SNHLY, CDR2 FYNNEI. The CDR3 runs 14 residues. CDR3 protein: CASTGRTMNTEAFF. The CDR3 nucleotides are TGTGCCAGCACTGGGAGAACCATGAACACTGAAGCTTTCTTT.

The chain links TRBV7-2 to TRBJ1-2; the match to TRBD1 covers 8 bases. J lost 0 bases, V lost 5 bases, and 14 bases had no gene match. In germline, CDR1 is SGHTA, CDR2 FQGNSA. The CDR3 has 18 residues. The CDR3 DNA reads as TGTGCCAGCAGCGATACAGGGGGACCAGACCCCACTAACTATGGCTACACCTTC. The encoded protein is CASSDTGGPDPTNYGYTF.

Concerning this clone itself: Other DNA variants within this sample encode the same CDR3. The chain links TRBV30 to TRBJ2-5; D not certain. CDR1 and CDR2 (germline): GTSNPN, SVGIG (reference sequence). The CDR3 has 12 residues. Trimming pared 2 bases from V and 2 bases from J, leaving 6 bases between. CDR3 residues: CAWSYNQETQYF. The CDR3 region has the DNA TGTGCCTGGAGTTATAATCAAGAGACCCAGTACTTC.

The rearrangement links TRBV28 to TRBJ2-2; D not resolved. The germline gives CDR1 MDHEN, CDR2 SYDVKM. This CDR3 is 15 amino acids long. Between the trimmed V and J ends, which lost 3 bases and 3 bases, there was a span of 11 bases. The CDR3 protein is CASSFALVDTGELFF. CDR3 sequence (DNA): TGTGCCAGCAGTTTCGCGCTGGTTGACACCGGGGAGCTGTTTTTT.

V gene TRBV6-1 combines with J gene TRBJ2-5; D gene uncertain. CDR1 is MNHNS, CDR2 SASEGT, per germline. Trimming pared 1 base from V and 1 base from J, leaving 7 bases between. The CDR3 totals 14 residues. For the CDR3, the DNA is TGTGCCAGCAGTGAAGGCCCTAGCCAAGAGACCCAGTACTTC. Protein product: CASSEGPSQETQYF.

J is TRBJ1-6 and V is TRBV2, with D hard to call. The germline V gene encodes CDR1 SNHLY and CDR2 FYNNEI. This CDR3 comprises 15 residues. The ends were cut back, 8 bases at V and 8 bases at J, with 19 bases in the middle. CDR3: CASGPHGPMDSPLHF. CDR3 coding DNA: TGTGCCAGCGGGCCCCATGGGCCTATGGATTCACCCCTCCACTTT.

The gene calls are TRBV5-1 and TRBJ2-5; the match to TRBD1 covers 12 bases. V shed 7 bases and J 4 bases; nucleotides not matched to a gene: 8. CDR1 is SGHRS and CDR2 is YFSETQ in the germline V gene. The CDR3 has 15 residues. CDR3 nucleotides: TGCGCCAGCGCAATCCGGGACAGGGGGCGAGAGACCCAGTACTTC. Translation gives CASAIRDRGRETQYF.

The rearrangement links TRBV7-9 to TRBJ2-5; 15 bases align to TRBD2. The V gene end was trimmed by 5 bases and the J gene end by 5 bases; junction bases not matched to a gene: 3. This CDR3 spans 15 amino acids. Germline CDR1 is SEHNR and CDR2 is FQNEAQ (reference sequence). The CDR3 protein is CASSKGLAGGETQYF. The CDR3 DNA is TGTGCCAGCAGCAAAGGACTAGCGGGAGGGGAGACCCAGTACTTC.

The chain employs TRBV5-6 and TRBJ2-1; 11 bases are shared with TRBD1. The CDR3 contains 15 residues. Germline V gene lookup returns CDR1 SGHDT and CDR2 YYEEEE. After removal of 4 bases from V and 4 bases from J, the junction contained 4 bases not matched to a gene. The CDR3 loop is CASSPGQGAYNEQFF. CDR3 sequence (DNA): TGTGCCAGCAGCCCCGGACAGGGGGCTTACAATGAGCAGTTCTTC.

V is TRBV28 and J is TRBJ2-7, with D perhaps TRBD1 (6 bases). The germline V gene encodes CDR1 MDHEN and CDR2 SYDVKM. The CDR3 is 14 amino acids. Trimming stripped 7 bases from V and 1 base from J, with 14 bases between. In DNA form, the CDR3 reads TGTGCCAGCACCCGAGGGGGAGCGTCCTACGAGCAGTACTTC. Translated, it gives CASTRGGASYEQYF.

This CDR3 reads CASTLGPYNEQFF. CDR3 coding DNA: TGTGCCAGCACCCTGGGGCCCTACAATGAGCAGTTCTTC. The chain combines TRBV6-5 with TRBJ2-1, with D perhaps TRBD1 (5 bases). Germline V gene data show CDR1 as MNHEY and CDR2 as SVGAGI. The ends were cut back, 7 bases at V and 2 bases at J, with 9 bases in the middle. The CDR3 is made up of 13 amino acids.

The rearrangement joins TRBV28 to TRBJ1-5, with TRBD1 as a possible D gene (6 bases). V lost 6 bases, J lost 0 bases, and 21 bases lay in between. The CDR3 has 18 residues. From germline, CDR1 is MDHEN and CDR2 SYDVKM. CDR3 residues: CASSLLIGGASSNQPQHF. The CDR3 bases are TGTGCCAGCAGCCTCCTCATCGGGGGGGCGAGTAGCAATCAGCCCCAGCATTTT.

The V call is TRBV7-8, the J call TRBJ2-1; TRBD2 matches 9 bases. CDR3 length: 17 amino acids. After removal of 3 bases from V and 4 bases from J, the junction contained 10 bases not matched to a gene. Per the germline V gene, CDR1 is SGHVS and CDR2 is FQNEAQ. CDR3 in amino acids: CASSLRAGGPSYNEQFF. The CDR3, as DNA: TGTGCCAGCAGCTTGAGGGCGGGAGGGCCTAGTTACAATGAGCAGTTCTTC.

The chain carries TRBV10-2 and TRBJ2-4; 7 positions agree with TRBD1. CDR1 is WSHSY and CDR2 is SAAADI in the germline V gene. The CDR3 contains 16 residues. V was pared by 3 bases and J by 3 bases, with 8 bases of the junction left unmatched. CDR3 nucleotides: TGCGCCAGCAGTGAAGGCAGGGGGTATCTCAAAAACATTCAGTACTTC. Its protein is CASSEGRGYLKNIQYF.

This rearrangement joins TRBV28 to TRBJ2-5; no clear D gene. Trimming removed 4 bases at V and 4 bases at J, with 16 bases between. The CDR3 totals 15 residues. CDR1 is MDHEN and CDR2 is SYDVKM in the germline V gene. The CDR3 protein is CASSSPWLDGETQYF. The CDR3 DNA sequence: TGTGCCAGCAGTTCTCCTTGGCTAGACGGAGAGACCCAGTACTTC.

V is TRBV11-3 and J is TRBJ1-1; 7 nucleotides align to TRBD1. V was pared by 4 bases and J by 4 bases, with 9 bases of the junction left unmatched. The CDR3 has 15 residues. Germline values: CDR1 SGHNT, CDR2 YENEEA. Here the CDR3 DNA reads TGTGCCAGCAGCTCATACAGGGGAGTACCCACTGAAGCTTTCTTT. Amino acid sequence: CASSSYRGVPTEAFF.

The chain is built from TRBV10-3 and TRBJ2-7; 7 bases line up with TRBD1. CDR1 and CDR2 (germline): ENHRY, SYGVKD. J lost 3 bases, V lost 8 bases, and 13 bases had no gene match. The CDR3 contains 15 residues. This CDR3 reads CAIRVEETGYYEQYF. The CDR3 DNA is TGTGCCATCCGTGTAGAAGAGACAGGGTACTACGAGCAGTACTTC.